The rows below give T cell receptor beta chains drawn from one sample of a study of shared clonotypes between healthy human individuals. This table comes from immunoSEQ multiplex PCR, and its TCRdb copy is limited to in-frame clones, with some not included. The table has roughly 1,800,000 clones, about 95% seen once; the top ten hold roughly 1.2%. The specimen was naive CD8+ T cells sorted from blood. These receptor sequences come from a man between 18 and 29 years old in good health. The CDR3 runs from the conserved cysteine through the conserved F or W.

>TRBV4-1|TRBJ2-7
CASSQDRQGKIAQYF
>TRBV7-9|TRBJ2-2
CATLDSRANTGELFF
>TRBV5-6|TRBJ2-2
CASSLRQGGGELFF
>TRBV4-3|TRBJ2-1
CASSQELGLSSYNEQFF
>TRBV4-1|TRBJ1-1
CASSQGELGTEAFF
>TRBV27|TRBJ1-1
CASSFAWGGTEAFF
>TRBV9|TRBJ1-1
CASSVVSGNTEAFF
>TRBV4-3|TRBJ2-3
CASSQERQGEEDTQYF
>TRBV27|TRBJ2-1
CASSIGAGGEEQFF
>TRBV27|TRBJ2-7
CASSLTGAPSEQYF
>TRBV6-6|TRBJ2-7
CASSYSGTGDEQYF